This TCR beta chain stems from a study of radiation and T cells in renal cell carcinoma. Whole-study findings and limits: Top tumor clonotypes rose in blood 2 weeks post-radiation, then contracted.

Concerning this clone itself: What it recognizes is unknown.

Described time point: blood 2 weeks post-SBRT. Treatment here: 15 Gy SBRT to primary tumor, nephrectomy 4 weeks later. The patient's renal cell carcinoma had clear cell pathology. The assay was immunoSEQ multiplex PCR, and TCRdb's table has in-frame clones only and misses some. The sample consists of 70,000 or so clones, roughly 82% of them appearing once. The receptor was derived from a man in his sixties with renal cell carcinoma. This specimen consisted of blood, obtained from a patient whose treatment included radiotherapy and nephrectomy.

CDR3 sequence reads: CASSLGTSGMAKQYF. CDR3 DNA sequence: TGTGCCAGCAGCCTAGGGACTAGCGGGATGGCTAAGCAGTACTTC. The V and J genes are TRBV7-9 and TRBJ2-7, with 13 nucleotides matching TRBD2. Germline CDR1 reads SEHNR; CDR2 reads FQNEAQ (reference sequence). The ends lost 5 bases at V and 8 bases at J; junction bases unmatched: 9. The CDR3 spans 15 residues.